Below, 3 T cell receptor beta chains from the same sample are listed, as sequenced in a study of tumor-infiltrating lymphocytes in primary liver carcinoma. Co-extraction of both nucleic acids (RNA and DNA) used 20-30 mg of unsorted bulk tissue. With approximately 500 ng total RNA as template and a constant-region primer, TCR beta cDNA was made. Slightly modified ARM-PCR with three nested multiplex PCR rounds yielded TCR beta libraries. Running 9 to 11 cycles apiece, the first two PCR rounds relied on TRBV1-TRBV30 forward primers together with a C-beta reverse primer. MiXCR was run by TCRdb on the multiplex PCR reads, yielding one entry per CDR3 protein. Of 35,000 to 45,000 distinct CDR3 sequences listed, more than 60% were seen once; the top ten hold around 40%. The sample consisted of tumor-adjacent normal liver tissue. The receptors here all came from a woman aged 25 to 45 with primary liver carcinoma and hepatitis B virus infection.

The CDR3 reads CASSGDHVQFF. The CDR3, as DNA: TGTGCCAGTAGTGGGGATCATGTGCAGTTCTTC. The gene calls are TRBV19 and TRBJ2-1, with unresolved D. Germline V gene sequence: CDR1 LNHDA, CDR2 SQIVND (reference sequence). The CDR3 sequence is 11 residues long. The V and J ends lost 5 bases and 12 bases respectively, with 11 bases between them.

In nucleotides, the CDR3 is TGTGCCAGCAGTCGTACGGGGGGCCTAAGCACAGATACGCAGCATTTT. It translates to CASSRTGGLSTDTQHF. The V gene is TRBV11-2, the J gene TRBJ2-3, with TRBD1 as a possible D gene (6 bases). The J call may be mistaken, given a closer DNA end match to TRBJ1-5. Germline V gene data show CDR1 as SGHAT and CDR2 as FQNNGV. The CDR3 covers 16 residues.

The chain is built from TRBV6-6 and TRBJ2-7; perhaps D is TRBD1 or TRBD2 (5 bases each). CDR3 length equals 16 residues. In germline, CDR1 is MNHNY, CDR2 SVGAGI (reference sequence). The V end lost 5 bases, the J end lost 7 bases, and 24 bases lay between the germline ends. The CDR3 DNA reads TGTGCCAGCAGTAGCACCGGGACCGCGGTCAACCATGAGCAGTACTTC. Protein: CASSSTGTAVNHEQYF.